One sample yielded the 25 T cell receptor beta chains listed below, sequenced in a study of CD8+ T cells in alopecia areata. TCR sequencing used cDNA made by reverse transcription of extracted RNA. Here immunoSEQ multiplex PCR was the method, and the copy in TCRdb shows in-frame clones only, minus some. The sample gives about 140,000 clones, about 86% of which show up once; about 12% is in the top ten. Indicated treatment: oral pan-JAK inhibitor, 5-10 mg twice daily. The sequencing here drew on CD8+ T cells sorted from blood, taken at week 4, from a patient treated with tofacitinib. The receptors come from a human donor with alopecia areata.

This clone was counted once. The chain employs TRBV29-1 and TRBJ1-2; TRBD1 matches 9 bases. The CDR3 sequence is 16 residues long. Germline CDR1 SQVTM, CDR2 ANQGSEA. V was pared by 5 bases and J by 4 bases, with 14 bases of the junction left unmatched. CDR3 loop: CSVPKIRTGDAYGYTF. In DNA, the CDR3 is TGCAGCGTTCCCAAGATAAGGACAGGGGACGCCTATGGCTACACCTTC.

This sequence joins TRBV29-1 and TRBJ2-7, with TRBD1 matching 10 bases. The germline gives CDR1 SQVTM, CDR2 ANQGSEA. The trim removed 7 bases at V and 4 bases at J, leaving 7 bases unmatched. This CDR3 has 13 residues. The CDR3 protein is CSAVPGQGYEQYF. The CDR3 DNA is TGCAGCGCCGTGCCGGGACAGGGGTACGAGCAGTACTTC.

The V call is TRBV6-9, the J call TRBJ2-7, with D hard to call. With 8 bases removed from V and 3 bases from J, the gap between germline ends came to 8 bases. The CDR3 spans 11 residues. The germline CDR1 and CDR2 sequences are MNHGY and SVAAGI. The CDR3: CASPWNYEQYF. The CDR3, as DNA: TGTGCCAGCCCTTGGAACTACGAGCAGTACTTC.

The genes are TRBV4-1 and TRBJ2-7; D possibly corresponds to TRBD2 (6 bases). CDR3 length equals 15 residues. Per the germline V gene, CDR1 is MGHRA and CDR2 is YSYEKL. Trimming stripped 4 bases from V and 0 bases from J, with 13 bases between. The CDR3 sequence is CASSRGTQSSYEQYF. DNA for the CDR3: TGCGCCAGCAGCCGAGGGACTCAATCCTCCTACGAGCAGTACTTC.

The chain recombines TRBV7-6 with TRBJ2-2, with D unclear. The germline V gene has CDR1 SGHVS and CDR2 FNYEAQ. V gave up 2 bases and J gave up 0 bases, with 7 bases separating them. CDR3 length: 15 amino acids. CDR3 nucleotide sequence: TGTGCCAGCAGCTTAACCCTCTCGAACACCGGGGAGCTGTTTTTT. This translates into CASSLTLSNTGELFF.

The V and J genes are TRBV30 and TRBJ2-7; D might be TRBD1 (6 bases). This CDR3 comprises 13 residues. The V gene's germline CDR1 is GTSNPN and CDR2 SVGIG (reference sequence). V was shortened by 5 bases and J by 3 bases, with 14 bases between the two germline ends. The CDR3 nucleotides are TGTGCCTGGGCCCAGGACAGTAACTACGAGCAGTACTTC. Its protein is CAWAQDSNYEQYF.

J is TRBJ2-3 and V is TRBV4-1, with 7 bases that match TRBD2. This CDR3 has 17 residues. Germline V gene sequence: CDR1 MGHRA, CDR2 YSYEKL. V lost 3 bases to trimming and J lost 5 bases; unmatched junction nucleotides: 14. The DNA of the CDR3 is TGCGCCAGCAGCCATCGGGGGGACTACGCCCAGGGAGATACGCAGTATTTT. Encoded protein: CASSHRGDYAQGDTQYF.

The chain combines TRBV6-5 with TRBJ2-3, with 7 nucleotides matching TRBD1. The CDR3 is 14 amino acids. CDR1 is MNHEY, CDR2 SVGAGI, per germline. V lost 5 bases, J lost 6 bases, and 8 bases stayed unmatched. As DNA, the CDR3 is TGTGCCAGCAGTGACAGGGCAACTCGGGATACGCAGTATTTT. Its translation is CASSDRATRDTQYF.

V usage is TRBV15 and J usage is TRBJ1-2, with unresolved D. CDR3 length: 14 amino acids. Germline CDR1 is LNHNV and CDR2 is YYDKDF (reference sequence). The V end lost 0 bases, the J end lost 6 bases, and 11 bases lay between the germline ends. Here the CDR3 DNA reads TGTGCCACCAGCAGAGACCGGTGGAGTGATGGCTACACCTTC. Its protein is CATSRDRWSDGYTF.

The gene calls are TRBV5-1 and TRBJ2-7, with 8 bases aligning to TRBD1. Unmatched junction bases numbered 7, after V lost 4 bases and J lost 1 base. The CDR3 runs 15 residues. The germline V gene has CDR1 SGHRS and CDR2 YFSETQ. CDR3 protein: CASSGTTGASYEQYF. DNA for the CDR3: TGCGCCAGCAGCGGTACGACAGGGGCGTCCTACGAGCAGTACTTC.

V is TRBV29-1 and J is TRBJ2-7; D tentatively fits TRBD1 or TRBD2 (5 bases each). Trimming stripped 3 bases from V and 3 bases from J, with 12 bases between. Germline V gives CDR1 SQVTM, CDR2 ANQGSEA. The length of the CDR3 is 13 residues. The CDR3 DNA reads TGCAGCGTTGATTGGGGTGGGGGCTACGAGCAGTACTTC. This codes for CSVDWGGGYEQYF.

V usage is TRBV11-2 and J usage is TRBJ2-3; a possible D gene is TRBD1 (5 bases). Germline assignment: CDR1 SGHAT and CDR2 FQNNGV. The V end was cut by 0 bases, the J end by 1 base, with 20 bases between. This CDR3 is 19 amino acids long. As DNA, the CDR3 is TGTGCCAGCAGCTTAGATGCCCTGGGTGGCAGGGTGGGCACAGATACGCAGTATTTT. This gives the protein CASSLDALGGRVGTDTQYF.

The sample holds a few counts of this clone. The V and J genes are TRBV30 and TRBJ2-5, with unresolved D. V shed 2 bases and J shed 5 bases, with 18 bases lying between them. This CDR3 spans 15 amino acids. Germline V gene sequence: CDR1 GTSNPN, CDR2 SVGIG (reference sequence). CDR3 sequence: CAWSQSPADGETQYF. The DNA for the CDR3 is TGTGCCTGGAGTCAATCACCAGCTGATGGGGAGACCCAGTACTTC. The full variable domain, its missing parts supplied by reference TRBV30 and TRBJ2-5, is SQTIHQWPATLVQPVGSPLSLECTVEGTSNPNLYWYRQAAGRGLQLLFYSVGIGQISSEVPQNLSASRPQDRQFILSSKKLLLSDSGFYLCAWSQSPADGETQYFGPGTRLLVL.

V and J are TRBV25-1 and TRBJ2-3; D remains ambiguous. The CDR3 has 15 residues. The germline CDR1 and CDR2 sequences are MGHDK and SYGVNS. Deletions cut 3 bases from V and 0 bases from J, with 10 bases between. The CDR3 region has the DNA TGTGCCAGCAGTGATGATAGACCTAGCACAGATACGCAGTATTTT. It codes for CASSDDRPSTDTQYF.

This chain links TRBV7-9 with TRBJ2-2; 8 nucleotides line up with TRBD1. Losses at the gene ends were 4 bases for V and 2 bases for J; bases not matched to a gene: 3. This CDR3 is built from 15 residues. Germline assignment: CDR1 SEHNR and CDR2 FQNEAQ (reference sequence). CDR3 amino acids: CASSWDRQNTGELFF. CDR3 in DNA: TGTGCCAGCAGCTGGGACAGGCAAAACACCGGGGAGCTGTTTTTT.

This clone showed up just once. Different DNA sequences within this sample yield the same CDR3. The V gene is TRBV7-9, the J gene TRBJ2-7; D unclear. Germline values: CDR1 SEHNR, CDR2 FQNEAQ (reference sequence). Between the trimmed V and J ends, which lost 5 bases and 3 bases, there was a span of 8 bases. The CDR3 has 12 residues. Here the CDR3 DNA reads TGTGCCAGCAGCCTGACTGGCTACGAGCAGTACTTC. Amino acids: CASSLTGYEQYF.

The V and J genes are TRBV29-1 and TRBJ1-1; D not certain. V gave up 3 bases and J gave up 5 bases, with 7 bases separating them. CDR1 is SQVTM and CDR2 is ANQGSEA in the germline V gene. The CDR3 runs to 11 residues. For the CDR3, the DNA is TGCAGCGTTGAGGCGGGGACTGAAGCTTTCTTT. It specifies CSVEAGTEAFF.

The chain employs TRBV7-6 and TRBJ1-2, with 9 bases that match TRBD1. CDR1 is SGHVS and CDR2 is FNYEAQ in the germline V gene. This CDR3 has 14 amino acids. With 5 bases clipped from V and 8 bases from J, the junction kept 9 bases outside the gene matches. This CDR3 is CASSPLGQGWGYTF. CDR3 sequence (DNA): TGTGCCAGCAGCCCCCTGGGACAGGGTTGGGGCTACACCTTC.

This clone appeared a single time. J is TRBJ2-7 and V is TRBV29-1; TRBD1 might be the D (5 bases). Per germline, CDR1 SQVTM and CDR2 ANQGSEA. Deletions cut 0 bases from V and 3 bases from J, with 9 bases between. This CDR3 has 13 residues. The chain's CDR3 is CSVEEGQGYEQYF. In nucleotides, the CDR3 is TGCAGCGTTGAAGAGGGCCAGGGCTACGAGCAGTACTTC.

This chain links TRBV16 with TRBJ2-7, with D hard to call. Deletions cut 8 bases from V and 3 bases from J, with 11 bases between. The CDR3 has 12 amino acids. CDR1 and CDR2 (germline): KGHSY, FQNENV. The CDR3 coding sequence is TGTGCCAGCGGCGATAACGACTACGAGCAGTACTTC. Translation: CASGDNDYEQYF.

The chain links TRBV29-1 to TRBJ2-1, with 11 bases fitting TRBD1. With V trimmed by 3 bases and J by 8 bases, 6 bases remained unmatched. The germline gives CDR1 SQVTM, CDR2 ANQGSEA. This CDR3 spans 14 amino acids. The CDR3 region has the DNA TGCAGCGTTGACTTCGGACAGGGGGCCGATGAGCAGTTCTTC. Amino acid sequence: CSVDFGQGADEQFF.

The J gene is TRBJ2-7, the V gene TRBV27; D ambiguous. The CDR3 consists of 16 residues. Trimming pared 0 bases from V and 2 bases from J, leaving 14 bases between. From germline, CDR1 is MNHEY and CDR2 SMNVEV (reference sequence). This CDR3 reads CASSLSWAALTYEQYF. CDR3 nucleotides: TGTGCCAGCAGTTTATCATGGGCTGCCCTAACCTACGAGCAGTACTTC.

This clone was recorded only once. This CDR3 is also generated by other DNA sequences in the sample. The V call is TRBV27, the J call TRBJ1-1, with a possible D match to TRBD1 (5 bases). The V end lost 3 bases, the J end lost 1 base, and 9 bases lay between the germline ends. The CDR3 is made up of 14 amino acids. Looked up from germline, CDR1 is MNHEY and CDR2 is SMNVEV (reference sequence). CDR3 residues: CASSLLGPNTEAFF. The CDR3 DNA reads as TGTGCCAGCAGTTTGTTGGGGCCGAACACTGAAGCTTTCTTT.

This rearrangement joins TRBV7-9 to TRBJ2-1, with 12 bases matching TRBD1. The CDR3 runs 15 residues. The ends lost 5 bases at V and 8 bases at J; junction bases unmatched: 7. Germline CDR1 and CDR2: SEHNR and FQNEAQ (reference sequence). The CDR3 nucleotides are TGTGCCAGCAGCCAGGGACAGGGGGCGCGAGATGAGCAGTTCTTC. Translated, it gives CASSQGQGARDEQFF.

The chain has TRBV29-1 and TRBJ2-7; possible D gene TRBD2, 5 bases. The length of the CDR3 is 12 residues. V was cut by 6 bases and J by 5 bases, with 14 bases left in between. The germline gives CDR1 SQVTM, CDR2 ANQGSEA. CDR3 sequence (DNA): TGCAGCGTAGGAGGAGAAAGCGACGAGCAGTACTTC. This translates into CSVGGESDEQYF.